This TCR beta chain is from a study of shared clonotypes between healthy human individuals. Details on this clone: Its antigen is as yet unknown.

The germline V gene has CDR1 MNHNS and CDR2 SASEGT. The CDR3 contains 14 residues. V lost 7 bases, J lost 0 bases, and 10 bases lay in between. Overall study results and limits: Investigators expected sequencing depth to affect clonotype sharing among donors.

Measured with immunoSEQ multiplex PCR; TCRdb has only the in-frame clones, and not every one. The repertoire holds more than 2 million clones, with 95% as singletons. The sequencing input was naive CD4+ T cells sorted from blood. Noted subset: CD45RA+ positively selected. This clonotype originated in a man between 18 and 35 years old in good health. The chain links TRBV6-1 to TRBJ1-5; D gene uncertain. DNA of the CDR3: TGTGCCAGCAATGCAGGACTTAGCAATCAGCCCCAGCATTTT. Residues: CASNAGLSNQPQHF.